The clone carrying this T cell receptor beta chain was seen a handful of times. The authors' processing: Nucleated cell number was recorded as an estimate derived from reference gene primer amplification. TCRdb keeps only in-frame clones here, not all; method: immunoSEQ multiplex PCR. V, J and clone size derive from that table, while D and trimming were established from the DNA sequence. The top ten clones hold 14% of a sample with approximately 90,000 clones, less than 80% of them seen once. The data derive from a study of blood T cell repertoires in COVID-19. Study information: PBMCs, B-cell-depleted T cells, or T cells were the source of the cDNA or gDNA that made up the material.

J lost 4 bases, V lost 1 base, and 4 bases had no gene match. Germline V gene data show CDR1 as SGHTA and CDR2 as FQGNSA. The CDR3 is 15 residues long. This TCR derives from a woman older than 75 with acute or convalescent COVID-19. The sequenced material came from peripheral blood. The chain has TRBV7-2 and TRBJ1-2; 9 bases line up with TRBD1. CDR3 in amino acids: CASSLDTGGFYGYTF. CDR3 nucleotides: TGTGCCAGCAGCTTAGATACAGGGGGCTTCTATGGCTACACCTTC. Complete variable domain (other parts from reference TRBV7-2 and TRBJ1-2): GAGVSQSPSNKVTEKGKDVELRCDPISGHTALYWYRQSLGQGLEFLIYFQGNSAPDKSGLPSDRFSAERTGGSVSTLTIQRTQQEDSAVYLCASSLDTGGFYGYTFGSGTRLTVV.